The clone carrying this TCR beta chain was counted between two and nine times. Antigen unknown. This sample was taken from a study of molecular identifiers for immune sequencing clone quantification. Study-wide points: Over 98% of CMV-specific effector molecules, but under 1% of naive ones, were in clones above 20 copies.

TCR libraries were built in bulk with a published protocol and specific TCR primers. TCRdb reprocessed the PCR reads via MiXCR and lists one record per CDR3 protein. The sample carries fewer than 350,000 distinct CDR3 sequences, 24% recorded once. Trimming removed 2 bases from V and 0 bases from J; junction bases left unmatched: 1. This CDR3 is built from 13 residues. Germline lookup yields CDR1 SQVTM and CDR2 ANQGSEA. The V gene is TRBV29-1, the J gene TRBJ2-7; 7 positions match TRBD1. The TCR was taken from a human donor in good health. Some libraries in this study had Jurkat cell RNA spiked in. The sample was naive CD8+ T cells from blood, with Jurkat cell RNA spiked in. Indicated subset: FACS-sorted CD8+CD4-CCR7+CD45RA+ naive T cells. CDR3 amino acids: CSVEQGDSYEQYF. For the CDR3, the DNA is TGCAGCGTTGAACAGGGGGACTCCTACGAGCAGTACTTC.